Listed below are T cell receptor beta chains from one sample, sequenced in a study of T-cell memory formation after mild COVID-19. MiXCR, applied by TCRdb to the 5' RACE reads, yields one record per CDR3 protein. The table has approximately 290,000 distinct CDR3 sequences, 8% to 9% seen once. Sequencing was done on a sample of PBMCs or a T cell subset sorted from them (not recorded which). These receptors were taken from a man aged 18 to 29 who had mild COVID-19 (a few samples of this study predate the infection). Cell type and time point are not known. The CDR3 runs from the conserved cysteine through the conserved F or W. A D gene is named only where the DNA matches it firmly. Rows may omit the clone size; those that give it use once, few, many or a size class.

cdr3_nt	cdr3_aa	d_call	v_call	j_call	clone_size
TGCGCCAGCAGCTTGGCTGGGTTGGACTCTGGAAACACCATATATTTT	CASSLAGLDSGNTIYF	NA	TRBV5-1	TRBJ1-3	few
TGCGCCAGCAGCTTATCGCAGGGCGCGGTATCTTACTTC	CASSLSQGAVSYF	NA	TRBV5-1	TRBJ2-5	many
TGTGCCATCACCGAGGGTACAGGGTACAATGAGCAGTTCTTC	CAITEGTGYNEQFF	NA	TRBV10-3	TRBJ2-1	few
TGTGCCAGCAGCTTCCGGCGAGATCAAGAGACCCAGTACTTC	CASSFRRDQETQYF	NA	TRBV7-9	TRBJ2-5	NA
TGTGCCAGCAGCCTTGGACGGAGTTCCTCCTACGAGCAGTACTTC	CASSLGRSSSYEQYF	NA	TRBV7-2	TRBJ2-7	few
TGCGCCAGCAGCACCGGGACAGGGGTCACAGATACGCAGTATTTT	CASSTGTGVTDTQYF	TRBD1	TRBV5-1	TRBJ2-3	few
TGTGCCAGCAGCTCCCTCCTTACTGGGGTCGAGCAGTACTTC	CASSSLLTGVEQYF	NA	TRBV7-9	TRBJ2-7	few
TGTGCCAGCAGCTCCGGCATTAGCGGGGATACGCAGTATTTT	CASSSGISGDTQYF	TRBD2	TRBV11-3	TRBJ2-3	few
TGCAGCGTTGCGAAAGGGGTGAACACTGAAGCTTTCTTT	CSVAKGVNTEAFF	NA	TRBV29-1	TRBJ1-1	few
TGTGCCACCTTAGAAGGGGGCCGGGAAAAACTGTTTTTT	CATLEGGREKLFF	TRBD1	TRBV6-6	TRBJ1-4	few
TGTGCCAGCAGCCTGAACATGGGGTTTCGGGCCCCTAATCGTAACACTGAAGCTTTCTTT	CASSLNMGFRAPNRNTEAFF	NA	TRBV7-8	TRBJ1-1	few
TGTGCCAGCAGCTCGGGACAGTTCTTTGGCTACACCTTC	CASSSGQFFGYTF	TRBD1	TRBV7-9	TRBJ1-2	NA
TGTGCCAGCAGGGTGGACAGGGAAGGAAACACCATATATTTT	CASRVDREGNTIYF	TRBD1	TRBV12-3/TRBV12-4	TRBJ1-3	NA
TGTGCCAGCCAGGGACTAGCGGCGAACACCGGGGAGCTGTTTTTT	CASQGLAANTGELFF	TRBD2	TRBV6-5	TRBJ2-2	NA
TGTGCCAGCAGTTTAGCGCTGGGATTGGTGAATCAGCCCCAGCATTTT	CASSLALGLVNQPQHF	NA	TRBV12-3/TRBV12-4	TRBJ1-5	many
TGTGCCAGCAGCCCCGGACTAGCGGGGACGACCAGCAATGAGCAGTTCTTC	CASSPGLAGTTSNEQFF	TRBD2	TRBV7-9	TRBJ2-1	many
TGTGCCAGCACAGGACAGGGGCTCCAAGTTGTGGATACGCAGTATTTT	CASTGQGLQVVDTQYF	TRBD1	TRBV6-6	TRBJ2-3	many
TGTGCCAGCAGTGGGACAGGTTATGAGCAGTTCTTC	CASSGTGYEQFF	TRBD1	TRBV6-2/TRBV6-3	TRBJ2-1	NA
TGCAGCCCCACGGGGACCGAGGGAAGAAACACCATATATTTT	CSPTGTEGRNTIYF	NA	TRBV29-1	TRBJ1-3	NA
TGTGCCAGCAGCACCGGGGGGCCAGGTTACGAGCAGTACTTC	CASSTGGPGYEQYF	NA	TRBV3-1	TRBJ2-7	NA
TGTGCCAGCAAAAACGCTCGGCCTTATGGCTACACCTTC	CASKNARPYGYTF	NA	TRBV6-5	TRBJ1-2	few
TGCAGTGCTAGAGCAGTAGCGGGGACGCCCGCAATGGGTGAGCAGTTCTTC	CSARAVAGTPAMGEQFF	TRBD2	TRBV20-1	TRBJ2-1	many
NA	CASSFGSGLNTGELFF	NA	TRBV5-1	TRBJ2-2	NA
TGTGCCAGCAACCTAGCGGGGGGGACAGAGACCCAGTACTTC	CASNLAGGTETQYF	TRBD2	TRBV28	TRBJ2-5	many
TGCGCCAGCGGAAGGGGACGAGCGGGTTTCAATGAGCAGTTCTTC	CASGRGRAGFNEQFF	NA	TRBV5-1	TRBJ2-1	NA
TGTGCCAGCAGCGGGTACGGCAGGGGCGTTGGAAACACCATATATTTT	CASSGYGRGVGNTIYF	NA	TRBV3-1	TRBJ1-3	many
TGCAGTGCGAGGGAACTAGCGGGGAGGGGTGATGAGCAGTTCTTC	CSARELAGRGDEQFF	TRBD2	TRBV20-1	TRBJ2-1	many
TGTGCCAGCAGTGCAGACATACGGTCGGCAGATACGCAGTATTTT	CASSADIRSADTQYF	NA	TRBV25-1	TRBJ2-3	NA
TGCAGTGCTAGCGGGAGCTATGGCTACACCTTC	CSASGSYGYTF	NA	TRBV20-1	TRBJ1-2	few
TGTGCCAGCTCACCACCGTCAGGATCCTACAATGAGCAGTTCTTC	CASSPPSGSYNEQFF	NA	TRBV18	TRBJ2-1	NA
TGTGCCAGCAGTGAGCGGGATGATACGCAGTATTTT	CASSERDDTQYF	NA	TRBV2	TRBJ2-3	NA
TGTGCCACCAGTGGAAACAGGGGGCTTCAAGAGACCCAGTACTTC	CATSGNRGLQETQYF	TRBD1	TRBV24-1	TRBJ2-5	NA
TGCGCCAGCACCGGGGTGGACGGAGGGACCCAGTACTTC	CASTGVDGGTQYF	NA	TRBV10-2	TRBJ2-5	NA
TGTGCCAGCAGCTCGACAGTACCCGGGCCCCAGCATTTT	CASSSTVPGPQHF	NA	TRBV7-2	TRBJ1-5	many
TGCAGTGCTAGACCCCTCGGGGTGAATAATAATTCACCCCTCCACTTT	CSARPLGVNNNSPLHF	NA	TRBV20-1	TRBJ1-6	NA
TGCGCCAGCAGCCAGGGGGCGGCTCCATTCGCATACAATGAGCAGTTCTTC	CASSQGAAPFAYNEQFF	NA	TRBV4-3	TRBJ2-1	many
TGTGCCAGCAGTTACTCAGGCGGAGAGGACATTCAGTACTTC	CASSYSGGEDIQYF	NA	TRBV6-5	TRBJ2-4	many
TGCAGTGCTAGATCCGGACAGGGGACGAATGAGCAGTTCTTC	CSARSGQGTNEQFF	TRBD1	TRBV20-1	TRBJ2-1	few
TGTGCCAGCAGTGAATGGGTCAATGAGCAGTTCTTC	CASSEWVNEQFF	NA	TRBV25-1	TRBJ2-1	few
TGTTCCAGCAGCCAAGAGGGAAACAGGAAAATCTATGGCTACACCTTC	CSSSQEGNRKIYGYTF	NA	TRBV3-1	TRBJ1-2	NA
TGCAGTGCTAGATATTTGACGGGGAACTATGGCTACACCTTC	CSARYLTGNYGYTF	NA	TRBV20-1	TRBJ1-2	NA
TGTGCCAGCAGTTACCTGAAACCGGGGAAGGGCTATGGCTACACCTTC	CASSYLKPGKGYGYTF	NA	TRBV6-5	TRBJ1-2	few
TGTGCCACCCCACGGTTTGAGGTGATCCGGGGAAGCAATCAGCCCCAGCATTTT	CATPRFEVIRGSNQPQHF	NA	TRBV24-1	TRBJ1-5	few
TGTGCCACCCGACAGGGATTGAACACTGAAGCTTTCTTT	CATRQGLNTEAFF	TRBD1	TRBV7-2	TRBJ1-1	many
TGTGCCAGCAGTTTAGGGGTATTGGCAGGGTTGAAAACTGAAGCTTTCTTT	CASSLGVLAGLKTEAFF	NA	TRBV12-3/TRBV12-4	TRBJ1-1	many
TGTGCCAGCAGTTACGGGGGGGGCAGATCCTACGAGCAGTACTTC	CASSYGGGRSYEQYF	NA	TRBV6-5	TRBJ2-7	few
TGTGCCAGCAGCAAATACCCCAATGAGCAGTTCTTC	CASSKYPNEQFF	NA	TRBV7-9	TRBJ2-1	NA
TGCAGCACTGGACAGGGGAGGAATGAGCAGTTCTTC	CSTGQGRNEQFF	TRBD1	TRBV29-1	TRBJ2-1	NA
TGTGCCAGCAGCTTACAGCAGAGGTCAGATACGCAGTATTTT	CASSLQQRSDTQYF	NA	TRBV7-2	TRBJ2-3	few
TGTGCCAGCAGTCGACTAGCGGGGGGTACCACAGATACGCAGTATTTT	CASSRLAGGTTDTQYF	TRBD2	TRBV12-3/TRBV12-4	TRBJ2-3	NA
TGTGCCAGCAGCCGGGTAGGGCGGGGGCCTTACGAGCAGTACTTC	CASSRVGRGPYEQYF	NA	TRBV7-9	TRBJ2-7	NA
TGCGCCAGCAGCTCCCAATACGGCCAAGCTAACTATGGCTACACCTTC	CASSSQYGQANYGYTF	NA	TRBV5-1	TRBJ1-2	many
TGTGCCAGCAGCCAACGGGCCCTCTCCGGGACTAATGAAAAACTGTTTTTT	CASSQRALSGTNEKLFF	NA	TRBV7-6	TRBJ1-4	NA
TGTGCCAGCAGCCCCTTTGGGGGGCCAATGAATGAGCAGTTCTTC	CASSPFGGPMNEQFF	NA	TRBV9	TRBJ2-1	NA
TGCGCCAGCAGCTTGAATTACGCAGGGCCGAGTTCACCCCTCCACTTT	CASSLNYAGPSSPLHF	NA	TRBV5-1	TRBJ1-6	many